This TCR beta chain was obtained from a study of radiotherapy plus CTLA-4 blockade in lung cancer. General observations from the study: Early clone dynamics of blood T cells, plus interferon-beta, reportedly predicted response best.

Focal radiation with ipilimumab CTLA-4 blockade was given to patients with chemo-refractory metastatic non-small-cell lung cancer. Regarding this clone: Its antigen is still unknown.

From germline, CDR1 is SEHNR and CDR2 FQNEAQ (reference sequence). The CDR3 contains 15 residues. V lost 5 bases and J lost 7; bases outside the gene matches: 6. Profiling relied on immunoSEQ multiplex PCR, and the TCRdb table lists in-frame clones only, not all of them. There are about 73,000 clones in the sample; about nine tenths occur only once, and 35% to 50% lies in the top ten. This receptor was taken from a human donor with non-small cell lung cancer that progressed on radiotherapy plus ipilimumab. The source material was peripheral blood, sampled from a patient treated with radiotherapy plus ipilimumab. The chain has TRBV7-9 and TRBJ2-2, with 11 bases fitting TRBD1. The CDR3 DNA reads TGTGCCAGCAGCGGACGGACAGGGGGCAACGGGGAGCTGTTTTTT. Its protein product is CASSGRTGGNGELFF. The whole variable domain, remainder taken from reference TRBV7-9 and TRBJ2-2, is DTGVSQNPRHKITKRGQNVTFRCDPISEHNRLYWYRQTLGQGPEFLTYFQNEAQLEKSRLLSDRFSAERPKGSFSTLEIQRTEQGDSAMYLCASSGRTGGNGELFFGEGSRLTVL.